The T cell receptor (beta chain) under discussion was sequenced for a study of cytomegalovirus exposure and HLA in healthy donors. PCR amplification relied on 60 Vbeta primers (plus 13 Jbeta primers). Some clones are missing from TCRdb's copy, which holds only in-frame ones; the method was immunoSEQ multiplex PCR. This sample lists around 100,000 clones; its ten largest clones have less than 4%. Trimming shortened V by 1 base and J by 2 bases, and 11 bases separated the two germline ends. Germline loops: CDR1 SEHNR, CDR2 FQNEAQ (reference sequence). The CDR3 loop spans 15 amino acids. The sequence was obtained from a man aged 40-55 years in good health and CMV-seronegative. The chain links TRBV7-9 to TRBJ1-2; D possibly corresponds to TRBD1 (5 bases). What was sequenced was PBMCs. In nucleotides, the CDR3 is TGTGCCAGCAGCTTAGGCGACAGAACAAACTATGGCTACACCTTC. Translation gives CASSLGDRTNYGYTF. Combining the CDR3 with reference TRBV7-9 and TRBJ1-2 gives the whole variable domain DTGVSQNPRHKITKRGQNVTFRCDPISEHNRLYWYRQTLGQGPEFLTYFQNEAQLEKSRLLSDRFSAERPKGSFSTLEIQRTEQGDSAMYLCASSLGDRTNYGYTFGSGTRLTVV.